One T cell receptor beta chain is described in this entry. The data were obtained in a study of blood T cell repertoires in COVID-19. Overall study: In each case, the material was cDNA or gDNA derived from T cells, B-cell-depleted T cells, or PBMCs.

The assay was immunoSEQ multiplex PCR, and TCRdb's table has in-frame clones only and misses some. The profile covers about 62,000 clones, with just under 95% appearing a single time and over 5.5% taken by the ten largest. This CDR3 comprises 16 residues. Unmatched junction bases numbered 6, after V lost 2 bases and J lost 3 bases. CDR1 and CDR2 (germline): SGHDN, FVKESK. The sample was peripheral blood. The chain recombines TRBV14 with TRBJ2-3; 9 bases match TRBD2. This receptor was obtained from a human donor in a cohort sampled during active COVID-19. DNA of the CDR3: TGTGCCAGCAGCCAATTCGCGGGAGGGACGACAGATACGCAGTATTTT. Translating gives CASSQFAGGTTDTQYF.